The 12 T cell receptor beta chains in this list originate from one sample, sequenced in a study of response to subunit inactivated influenza vaccine. MiXCR, applied by TCRdb to the RT-PCR reads, yields one record per CDR3 protein. The sample consists of roughly 160,000 distinct CDR3 sequences, 9.5% to 13% of them appearing once. The starting material was non-naive T cells sorted from PBMCs, obtained roughly 46 days after vaccination. The source is a man between 50 and 59 years old who received an inactivated influenza vaccine.

This clonotype occurred a few times. The gene calls are TRBV5-1 and TRBJ1-6; D is undetermined. The ends were cut back, 0 bases at V and 6 bases at J, with 4 bases in the middle. This CDR3 spans 13 amino acids. Per the germline V gene, CDR1 is SGHRS and CDR2 is YFSETQ. The chain's CDR3 is CASSLGSNSPLHF. As DNA, the CDR3 is TGCGCCAGCAGCTTGGGATCTAATTCACCCCTCCACTTT. Variable domain in full (rest from reference TRBV5-1 and TRBJ1-6): KAGVTQTPRYLIKTRGQQVTLSCSPISGHRSVSWYQQTPGQGLQFLFEYFSETQRNKGNFPGRFSGRQFSNSRSEMNVSTLELGDSALYLCASSLGSNSPLHFGNGTRLTVT.

This chain connects TRBV25-1 to TRBJ2-7; D may be TRBD1 (6 bases). CDR3 length: 14 amino acids. Germline V gives CDR1 MGHDK, CDR2 SYGVNS. Trimming shortened V by 6 bases and J by 4 bases, and 16 bases separated the two germline ends. The CDR3 reads CASSARGRGYEQYF. DNA for the CDR3: TGTGCCAGCAGCGCTCGGGGCAGGGGTTACGAGCAGTACTTC.

This clonotype was counted a few times. A junction end diverges from the germline sequence, so it may reflect a read error. CDR3 protein: CASSLGLMGNTDF. The CDR3 nucleotides read TGTGCCAGCAGCTTAGGCCTAATGGGCAACACAGACTTC. J is TRBJ1-2 and V is TRBV13; the D is unclear. CDR1 is PRHDT and CDR2 is FYEKMQ in the germline V gene (reference sequence). CDR3 length: 13 residues.

V and J are TRBV27 and TRBJ2-6; D not certain. Germline loops: CDR1 MNHEY, CDR2 SMNVEV (reference sequence). The CDR3 loop spans 14 amino acids. The V end was cut by 2 bases, the J end by 1 base, with 3 bases between. CDR3 residues: CASSLKSGANVLTF. In DNA, the CDR3 is TGTGCCAGCAGTTTAAAGTCTGGGGCCAACGTCCTGACTTTC.

This clonotype has at least ten counts. The rearrangement uses TRBV12-3 or TRBV12-4 and TRBJ2-7; no definite D call. The CDR3 sequence is 16 residues long. Trimming removed 8 bases at V and 2 bases at J, with 22 bases between. The CDR3 spells CASVPVGRVGTYEQYF. The CDR3, as DNA: TGTGCCAGCGTCCCAGTGGGTCGGGTGGGGACCTACGAGCAGTACTTC.

The J gene is TRBJ2-5, the V gene TRBV7-2, with a possible D match to TRBD2 (7 bases). Germline V gene lookup returns CDR1 SGHTA and CDR2 FQGNSA. This CDR3 is 15 amino acids long. V was cut by 5 bases and J by 4 bases, with 17 bases left in between. The CDR3 here is CASSGRLGGRETQYF. The CDR3 nucleotides read TGTGCCAGCAGCGGACGCCTCGGGGGGCGAGAGACCCAGTACTTC.

The chain is built from TRBV5-4 and TRBJ1-1, with D perhaps TRBD1 (5 bases). The CDR3 loop spans 13 amino acids. Trimming shortened V by 2 bases and J by 6 bases, and 11 bases separated the two germline ends. Per germline, CDR1 SGHNT and CDR2 YYREEE (reference sequence). The CDR3: CASSFWGFPEAFF. The DNA for the CDR3 is TGTGCCAGCAGCTTCTGGGGGTTCCCTGAAGCTTTCTTT.

The chain combines TRBV5-1 with TRBJ2-2, with D possibly TRBD2 on 5 matching bases. The CDR3 runs to 14 residues. Germline CDR1 SGHRS, CDR2 YFSETQ. V was cut by 6 bases and J by 7 bases, with 16 bases left in between. This CDR3 is CASTSPGRGGELFF. In DNA, the CDR3 is TGCGCCAGCACCTCCCCGGGCCGGGGCGGGGAGCTGTTTTTT. Drawing the rest from reference TRBV5-1 and TRBJ2-2, the complete variable domain is KAGVTQTPRYLIKTRGQQVTLSCSPISGHRSVSWYQQTPGQGLQFLFEYFSETQRNKGNFPGRFSGRQFSNSRSEMNVSTLELGDSALYLCASTSPGRGGELFFGEGSRLTVL.

This clonotype was seen only a few times. This chain joins TRBV6-1 and TRBJ2-3, with TRBD1 matching over 10 bases. Per the germline V gene, CDR1 is MNHNS and CDR2 is SASEGT. With 8 bases clipped from V and 1 base from J, the junction kept 3 bases outside the gene matches. The CDR3 consists of 14 residues. CDR3 sequence (DNA): TGTGCCAGCCACGACAGGGGGCGCACAGATACGCAGTATTTT. Its translation is CASHDRGRTDTQYF.

The chain uses TRBV11-2 and TRBJ2-2; D call uncertain. V was clipped by 0 bases and J by 0 bases, with 5 bases between them. Germline V lookup: CDR1 SGHAT, CDR2 FQNNGV. CDR3 size: 15 residues. DNA of the CDR3: TGTGCCAGCAGCTTAGATTTTGCGAACACCGGGGAGCTGTTTTTT. This encodes CASSLDFANTGELFF.

This clonotype was observed a handful of times. This chain uses TRBV25-1 with TRBJ2-1; D might be TRBD1 (6 bases). From germline, CDR1 is MGHDK and CDR2 SYGVNS. The CDR3 runs to 14 residues. Trimming stripped 8 bases from V and 4 bases from J, with 15 bases between. The CDR3, as DNA: TGTGCCAGCGCCCCCCGAACAGGGTACAATGAGCAGTTCTTC. Its translation is CASAPRTGYNEQFF. The variable domain in full, completed from reference TRBV25-1 and TRBJ2-1, reads EADIYQTPRYLVIGTGKKITLECSQTMGHDKMYWYQQDPGMELHLIHYSYGVNSTEKGDLSSESTVSRIRTEHFPLTLESARPSHTSQYLCASAPRTGYNEQFFGPGTRLTVL.

The rearrangement joins TRBV20-1 to TRBJ1-4; D gene uncertain. V lost 0 bases and J 5 bases, leaving 16 bases between the germline ends. CDR1 DFQATT and CDR2 SNEGSKA come from the germline V gene (reference sequence). The CDR3 runs to 16 residues. Here the CDR3 reads CSARDHGGRYNEKLFF. CDR3 coding DNA: TGCAGTGCTAGAGATCACGGTGGCAGATACAATGAAAAACTGTTTTTT.